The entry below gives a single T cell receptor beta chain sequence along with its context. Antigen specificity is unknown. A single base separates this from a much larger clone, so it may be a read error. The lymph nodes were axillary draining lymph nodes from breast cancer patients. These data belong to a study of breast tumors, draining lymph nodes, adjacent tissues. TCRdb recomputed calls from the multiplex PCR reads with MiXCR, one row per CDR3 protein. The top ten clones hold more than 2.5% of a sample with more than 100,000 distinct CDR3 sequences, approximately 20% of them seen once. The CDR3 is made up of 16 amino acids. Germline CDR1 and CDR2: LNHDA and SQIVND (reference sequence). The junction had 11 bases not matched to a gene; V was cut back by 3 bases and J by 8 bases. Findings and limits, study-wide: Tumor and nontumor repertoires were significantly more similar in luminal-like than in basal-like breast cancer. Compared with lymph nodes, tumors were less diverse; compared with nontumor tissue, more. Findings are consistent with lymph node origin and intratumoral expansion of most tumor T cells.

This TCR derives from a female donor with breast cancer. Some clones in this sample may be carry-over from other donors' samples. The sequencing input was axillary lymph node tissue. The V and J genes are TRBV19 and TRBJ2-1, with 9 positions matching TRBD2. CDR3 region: CASSIPGIAGADEQFF. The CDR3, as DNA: TGTGCCAGTAGTATCCCGGGAATAGCGGGGGCTGATGAGCAGTTCTTC. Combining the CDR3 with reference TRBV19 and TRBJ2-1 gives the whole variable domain DGGITQSPKYLFRKEGQNVTLSCEQNLNHDAMYWYRQDPGQGLRLIYYSQIVNDFQKGDIAEGYSVSREKKESFPLTVTSAQKNPTAFYLCASSIPGIAGADEQFFGPGTRLTVL.